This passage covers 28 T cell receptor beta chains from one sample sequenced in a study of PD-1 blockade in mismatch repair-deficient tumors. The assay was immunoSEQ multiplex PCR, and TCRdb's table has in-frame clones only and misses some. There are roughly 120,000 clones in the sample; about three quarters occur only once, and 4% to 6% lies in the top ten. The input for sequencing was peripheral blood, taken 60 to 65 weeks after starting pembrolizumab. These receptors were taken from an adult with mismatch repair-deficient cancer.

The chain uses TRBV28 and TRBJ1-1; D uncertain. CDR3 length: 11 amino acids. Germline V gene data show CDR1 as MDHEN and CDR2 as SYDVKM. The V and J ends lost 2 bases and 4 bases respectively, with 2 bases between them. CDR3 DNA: TGTGCCAGCAGTTTAACCACTGAAGCTTTCTTT. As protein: CASSLTTEAFF.

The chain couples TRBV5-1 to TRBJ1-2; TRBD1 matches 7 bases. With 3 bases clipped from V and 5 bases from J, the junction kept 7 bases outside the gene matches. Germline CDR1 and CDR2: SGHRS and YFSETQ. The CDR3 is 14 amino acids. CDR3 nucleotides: TGCGCCAGCAGCTCCGGGACAGACTATTATGGCTACACCTTC. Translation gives CASSSGTDYYGYTF. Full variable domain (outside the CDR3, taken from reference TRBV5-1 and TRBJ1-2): KAGVTQTPRYLIKTRGQQVTLSCSPISGHRSVSWYQQTPGQGLQFLFEYFSETQRNKGNFPGRFSGRQFSNSRSEMNVSTLELGDSALYLCASSSGTDYYGYTFGSGTRLTVV.

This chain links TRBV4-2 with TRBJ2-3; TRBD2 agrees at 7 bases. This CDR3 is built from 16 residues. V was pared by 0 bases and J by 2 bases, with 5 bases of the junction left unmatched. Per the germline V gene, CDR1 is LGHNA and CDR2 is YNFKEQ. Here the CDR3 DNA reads TGTGCCAGCAGCCAAGATCGGCTAGCGGACACAGATACGCAGTATTTT. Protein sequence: CASSQDRLADTDTQYF.

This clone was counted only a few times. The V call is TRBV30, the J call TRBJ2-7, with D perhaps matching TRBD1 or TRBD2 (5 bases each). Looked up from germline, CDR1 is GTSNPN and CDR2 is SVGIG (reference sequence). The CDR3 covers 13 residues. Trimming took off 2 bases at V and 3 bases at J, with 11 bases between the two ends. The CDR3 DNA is TGTGCCTGGAGTCGGGACGCACACTACGAGCAGTACTTC. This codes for CAWSRDAHYEQYF.

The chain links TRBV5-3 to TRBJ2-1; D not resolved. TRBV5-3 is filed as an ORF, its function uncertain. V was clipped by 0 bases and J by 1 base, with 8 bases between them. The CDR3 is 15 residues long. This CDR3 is CARSLVAVSYNEQFF. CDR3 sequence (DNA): TGTGCCAGAAGCTTGGTGGCAGTTTCCTACAATGAGCAGTTCTTC.

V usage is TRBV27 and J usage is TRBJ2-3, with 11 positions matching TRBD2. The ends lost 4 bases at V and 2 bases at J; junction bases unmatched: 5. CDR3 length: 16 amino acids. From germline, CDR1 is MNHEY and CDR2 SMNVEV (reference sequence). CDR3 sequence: CASSSGTSGNTDTQYF. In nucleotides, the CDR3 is TGTGCCAGCAGTTCGGGGACTAGCGGAAACACAGATACGCAGTATTTT.

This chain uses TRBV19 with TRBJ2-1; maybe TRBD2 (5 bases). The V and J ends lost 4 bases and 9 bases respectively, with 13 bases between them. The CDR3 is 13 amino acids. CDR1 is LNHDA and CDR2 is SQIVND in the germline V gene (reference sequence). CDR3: CASSTGERVEQFF. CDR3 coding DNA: TGTGCCAGTAGTACCGGGGAGAGGGTTGAGCAGTTCTTC.

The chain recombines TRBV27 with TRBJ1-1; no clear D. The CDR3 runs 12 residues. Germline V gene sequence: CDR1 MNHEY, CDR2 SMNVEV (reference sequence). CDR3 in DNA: TGTGTTTCACTTGAGGGAAGCACTGAAGCTTTCTTT. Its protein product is CVSLEGSTEAFF.

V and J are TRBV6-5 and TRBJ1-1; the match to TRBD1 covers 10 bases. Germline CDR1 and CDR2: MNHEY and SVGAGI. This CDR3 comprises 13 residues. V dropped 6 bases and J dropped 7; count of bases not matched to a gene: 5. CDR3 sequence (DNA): TGTGCCAGCAGGACCGGGACAGGGGATGAAGCTTTCTTT. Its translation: CASRTGTGDEAFF.

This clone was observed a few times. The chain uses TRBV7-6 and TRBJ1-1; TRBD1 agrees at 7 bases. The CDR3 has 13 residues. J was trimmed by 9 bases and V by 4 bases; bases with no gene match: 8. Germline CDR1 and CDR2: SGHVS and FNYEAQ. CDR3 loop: CASSSGQIIKAFF. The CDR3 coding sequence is TGTGCCAGCAGCTCGGGACAGATAATTAAAGCTTTCTTT.

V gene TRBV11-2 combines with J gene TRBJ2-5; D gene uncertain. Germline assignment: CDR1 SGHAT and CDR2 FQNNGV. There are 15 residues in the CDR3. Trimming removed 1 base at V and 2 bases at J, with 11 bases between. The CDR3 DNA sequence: TGTGCCAGCAGCTTAGTTGTAAAACTACAAGAGACCCAGTACTTC. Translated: CASSLVVKLQETQYF.

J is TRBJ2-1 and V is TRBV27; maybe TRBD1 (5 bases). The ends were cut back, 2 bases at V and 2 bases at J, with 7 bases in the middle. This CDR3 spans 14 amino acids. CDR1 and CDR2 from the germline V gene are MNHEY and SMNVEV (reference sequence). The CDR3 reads CASSLRTPYNEQFF. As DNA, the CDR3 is TGTGCCAGCAGTTTAAGGACACCCTACAATGAGCAGTTCTTC.

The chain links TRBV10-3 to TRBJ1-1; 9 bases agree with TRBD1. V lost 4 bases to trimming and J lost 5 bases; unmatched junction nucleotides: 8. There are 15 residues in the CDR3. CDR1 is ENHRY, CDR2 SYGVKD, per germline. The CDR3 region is CAISVKWDRDTEAFF. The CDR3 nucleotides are TGTGCCATCAGTGTTAAGTGGGACAGGGATACTGAAGCTTTCTTT.

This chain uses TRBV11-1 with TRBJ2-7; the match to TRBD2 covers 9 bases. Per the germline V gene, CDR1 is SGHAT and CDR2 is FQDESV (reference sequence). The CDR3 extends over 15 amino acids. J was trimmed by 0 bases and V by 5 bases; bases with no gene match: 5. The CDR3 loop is CASSTLAGLSYEQYF. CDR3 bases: TGTGCCAGCAGCACGCTAGCGGGGCTCTCCTACGAGCAGTACTTC.

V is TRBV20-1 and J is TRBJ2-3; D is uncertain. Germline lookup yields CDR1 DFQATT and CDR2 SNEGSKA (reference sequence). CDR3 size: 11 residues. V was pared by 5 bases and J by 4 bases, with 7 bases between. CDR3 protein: CSAQHSDTQYF. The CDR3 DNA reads TGCAGTGCTCAGCACTCAGATACGCAGTATTTT.

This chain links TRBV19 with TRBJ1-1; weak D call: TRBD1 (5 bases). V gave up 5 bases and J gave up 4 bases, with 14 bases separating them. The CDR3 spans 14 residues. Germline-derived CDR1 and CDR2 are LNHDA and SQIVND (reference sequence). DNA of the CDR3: TGTGCCAGTAGTGGGTTTCGGCAGGGCACTGAAGCTTTCTTT. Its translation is CASSGFRQGTEAFF.

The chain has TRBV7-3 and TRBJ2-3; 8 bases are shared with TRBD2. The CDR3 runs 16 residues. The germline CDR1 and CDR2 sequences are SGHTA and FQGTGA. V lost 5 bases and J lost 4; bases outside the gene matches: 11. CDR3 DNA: TGTGCCAGCAGCCCTCCTAGTAGCGGGATAGCAGATACGCAGTATTTT. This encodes CASSPPSSGIADTQYF. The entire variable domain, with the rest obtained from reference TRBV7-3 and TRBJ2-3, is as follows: GAGVSQTPSNKVTEKGKYVELRCDPISGHTALYWYRQSLGQGPEFLIYFQGTGAADDSGLPNDRFFAVRPEGSVSTLKIQRTERGDSAVYLCASSPPSSGIADTQYFGPGTRLTVL.

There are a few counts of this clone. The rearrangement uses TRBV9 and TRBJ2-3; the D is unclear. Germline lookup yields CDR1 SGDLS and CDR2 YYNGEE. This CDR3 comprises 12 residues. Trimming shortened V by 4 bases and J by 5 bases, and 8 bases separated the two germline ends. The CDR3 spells CASSRWGDTQYF. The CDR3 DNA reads TGTGCCAGCAGCAGGTGGGGAGATACGCAGTATTTT.

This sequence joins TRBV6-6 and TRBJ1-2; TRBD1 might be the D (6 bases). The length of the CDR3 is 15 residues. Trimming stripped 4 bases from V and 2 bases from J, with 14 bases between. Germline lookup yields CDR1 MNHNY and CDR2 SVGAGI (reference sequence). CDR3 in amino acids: CASSSPGQKNYGYTF. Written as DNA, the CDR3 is TGTGCCAGCAGTTCCCCCGGACAGAAAAACTATGGCTACACCTTC.

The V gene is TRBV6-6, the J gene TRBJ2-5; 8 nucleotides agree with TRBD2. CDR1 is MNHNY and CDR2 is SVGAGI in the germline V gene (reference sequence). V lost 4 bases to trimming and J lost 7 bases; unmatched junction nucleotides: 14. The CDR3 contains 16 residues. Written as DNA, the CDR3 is TGTGCCAGCAGTTCCACAGCGGGAGTGCTGGGGGGGACCCAGTACTTC. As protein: CASSSTAGVLGGTQYF.

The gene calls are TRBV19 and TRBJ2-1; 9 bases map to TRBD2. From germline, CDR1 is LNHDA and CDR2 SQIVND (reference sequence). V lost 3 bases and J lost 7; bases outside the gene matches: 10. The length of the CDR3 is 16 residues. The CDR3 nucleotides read TGTGCCAGTAGTATTCCGAGACTAGCGGTTGTTAATGAGCAGTTCTTC. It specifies CASSIPRLAVVNEQFF.

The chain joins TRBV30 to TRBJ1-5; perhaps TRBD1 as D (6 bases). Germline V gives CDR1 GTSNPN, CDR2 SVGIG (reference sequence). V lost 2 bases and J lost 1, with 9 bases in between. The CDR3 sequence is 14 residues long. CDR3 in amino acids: CAWSRGASNQPQHF. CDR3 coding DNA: TGTGCCTGGAGTCGGGGGGCCAGCAATCAGCCCCAGCATTTT.

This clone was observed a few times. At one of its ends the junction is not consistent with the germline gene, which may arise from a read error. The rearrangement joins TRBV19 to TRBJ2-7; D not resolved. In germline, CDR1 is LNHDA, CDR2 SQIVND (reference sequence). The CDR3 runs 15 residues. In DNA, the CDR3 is TGTGCCAGTAGCATAGCCCTTAGTTCGGTCTGGGAGCAGTACTTC. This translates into CASSIALSSVWEQYF.

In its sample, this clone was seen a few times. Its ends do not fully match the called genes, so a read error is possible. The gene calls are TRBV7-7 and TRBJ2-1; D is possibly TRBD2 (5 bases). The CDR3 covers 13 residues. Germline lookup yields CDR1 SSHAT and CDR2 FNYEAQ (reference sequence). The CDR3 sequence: CASSSFEGGEQFF. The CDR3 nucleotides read TGTGCTAGCAGCTCCTTTGAGGGCGGTGAGCAGTTCTTC.

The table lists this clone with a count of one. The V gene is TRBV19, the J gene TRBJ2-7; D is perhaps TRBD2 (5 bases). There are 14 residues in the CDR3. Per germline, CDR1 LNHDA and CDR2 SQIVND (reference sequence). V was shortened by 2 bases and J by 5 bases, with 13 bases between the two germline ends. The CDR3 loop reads CASSIRRGRDEQYF. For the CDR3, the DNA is TGTGCCAGTAGTATAAGACGGGGAAGGGACGAGCAGTACTTC. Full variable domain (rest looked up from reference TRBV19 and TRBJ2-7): DGGITQSPKYLFRKEGQNVTLSCEQNLNHDAMYWYRQDPGQGLRLIYYSQIVNDFQKGDIAEGYSVSREKKESFPLTVTSAQKNPTAFYLCASSIRRGRDEQYFGPGTRLTVT.

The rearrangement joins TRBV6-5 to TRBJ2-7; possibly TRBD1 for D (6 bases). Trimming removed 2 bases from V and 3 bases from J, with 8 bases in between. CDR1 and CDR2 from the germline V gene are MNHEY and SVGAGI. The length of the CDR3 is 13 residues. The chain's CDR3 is CASSYKGDYEQYF. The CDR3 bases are TGTGCCAGCAGTTACAAGGGGGACTACGAGCAGTACTTC.

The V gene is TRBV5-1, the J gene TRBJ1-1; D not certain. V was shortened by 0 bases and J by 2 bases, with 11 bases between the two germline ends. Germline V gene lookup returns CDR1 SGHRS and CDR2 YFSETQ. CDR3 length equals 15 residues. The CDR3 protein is CASSLGVGQNTEAFF. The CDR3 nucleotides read TGCGCCAGCAGCTTGGGGGTAGGGCAAAACACTGAAGCTTTCTTT.

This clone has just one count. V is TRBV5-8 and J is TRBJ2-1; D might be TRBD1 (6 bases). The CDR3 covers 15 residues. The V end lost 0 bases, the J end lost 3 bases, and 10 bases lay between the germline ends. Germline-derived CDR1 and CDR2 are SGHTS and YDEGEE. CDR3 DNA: TGTGCCAGCAGCTTGGGGGCGACAGGCTACAATGAGCAGTTCTTC. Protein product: CASSLGATGYNEQFF.